This entry lists 18 T cell receptor beta chains sequenced from one sample in a study of blood T cell repertoires in COVID-19. TCRdb keeps only in-frame clones here, not all; method: immunoSEQ multiplex PCR. The sample gives some 160,000 clones, about 85% of which show up once; roughly 8% is in the top ten. Sequencing was carried out using PBMCs or T cells enriched from blood (not recorded which). The receptors come from a woman aged 45 to 65 who had recovered from COVID-19.

CDR3 nucleotide sequence: TGTGCCAGCAGCTTAAACGGGGGGGCGGAAAACATTCAGTACTTC. Amino acids: CASSLNGGAENIQYF. This chain joins TRBV11-3 and TRBJ2-4; 8 nucleotides match TRBD2. This CDR3 has 15 residues. Trimming at V came to 2 bases and at J to 5 bases, leaving 5 bases not matched to a gene. CDR1 and CDR2 (germline): SGHNT, YENEEA.

Turning to this clone: The same CDR3 arises from other DNA sequences in this sample as well. This chain links TRBV6-5 with TRBJ1-4; no firm D call. The V end lost 6 bases, the J end lost 2 bases, and 13 bases lay between the germline ends. The CDR3 is 15 residues long. Germline CDR1 MNHEY, CDR2 SVGAGI. This CDR3 reads CASRLTGSTNEKLFF. In DNA, the CDR3 is TGTGCCAGCAGATTAACGGGGTCTACTAATGAAAAACTGTTTTTT.

The V call is TRBV6-2 or TRBV6-3, the J call TRBJ1-1; the match to TRBD1 covers 8 bases. V gave up 6 bases and J gave up 1 base; unmatched junction bases: 13. In germline, CDR1 is MNHEY, CDR2 SVGEGT. The CDR3 loop spans 17 amino acids. The CDR3 protein is CASSLGTGSPRNTEAFF. CDR3 DNA: TGTGCCAGCAGCCTCGGGACAGGCTCTCCCAGGAACACTGAAGCTTTCTTT.

The CDR3 is CASSQDPAGRPQPQHF. The CDR3 nucleotides read TGTGCCAGCAGCCAAGATCCGGCAGGGAGGCCTCAGCCCCAGCATTTT. The rearrangement uses TRBV3-1 (or the pseudogene TRBV3-2) and TRBJ1-5, with D perhaps matching TRBD1 (5 bases). The germline CDR1 and CDR2 sequences are LGHDT and YNNKEL (reference sequence). V was clipped by 0 bases and J by 6 bases, with 15 bases between them. The CDR3 has 16 residues.

This chain uses TRBV18 with TRBJ2-7; D might be TRBD1 (6 bases). CDR1 KGHSH and CDR2 LQKENI come from the germline V gene. V was cut by 3 bases and J by 3 bases, with 9 bases left in between. The CDR3 is 13 residues long. The CDR3 nucleotides are TGTGCCAGCTCACCGGGACAAAACTACGAGCAGTACTTC. Translated, it gives CASSPGQNYEQYF.

This clone was observed a single time. The genes are TRBV4-1 and TRBJ2-3; TRBD1 aligns across 11 bases. Trimming removed 0 bases from V and 4 bases from J; junction bases left unmatched: 6. CDR1 is MGHRA and CDR2 is YSYEKL in the germline V gene. This CDR3 contains 17 residues. CDR3 in amino acids: CASSQDRTGGYPDTQYF. The CDR3 DNA reads TGCGCCAGCAGCCAAGATCGGACAGGGGGCTATCCAGATACGCAGTATTTT.

DNA for the CDR3: TGTGCCAGCGCTGGGACAGAACGAAGGAACAGGCTGGGCTACACCTTC. It specifies CASAGTERRNRLGYTF. The chain carries TRBV27 and TRBJ1-2; TRBD1 matches at 7 bases. This CDR3 has 16 amino acids. With 8 bases clipped from V and 8 bases from J, the junction kept 20 bases outside the gene matches. CDR1 is MNHEY and CDR2 is SMNVEV in the germline V gene (reference sequence).

The chain carries TRBV6-2 or TRBV6-3 and TRBJ2-3; 7 bases agree with TRBD2. Germline V CDR1 and CDR2: MNHEY, SVGEGT. The CDR3 runs 16 residues. V shed 2 bases, J shed 0 bases, and the junction held 5 bases outside the gene matches. The CDR3 loop reads CASSYRAGDSTDTQYF. The CDR3 DNA is TGTGCCAGCAGTTACCGGGCGGGGGATAGCACAGATACGCAGTATTTT.

The chain uses TRBV7-8 and TRBJ2-7, with TRBD2 matching over 10 bases. Trimming at V came to 1 base and at J to 5 bases, leaving 8 bases not matched to a gene. The CDR3 loop spans 16 amino acids. Germline V gene lookup returns CDR1 SGHVS and CDR2 FQNEAQ. This CDR3 is CASSLGLTSGLDEQYF. The CDR3 region has the DNA TGTGCCAGCAGCTTAGGGCTGACTAGCGGGTTAGACGAGCAGTACTTC.

The chain uses TRBV28 and TRBJ1-1; TRBD1 might be the D (5 bases). Deletions cut 6 bases from V and 3 bases from J, with 14 bases between. The length of the CDR3 is 14 residues. Germline V gives CDR1 MDHEN, CDR2 SYDVKM. CDR3 bases: TGTGCCAGCAGCCGACAGACAGCCTACACTGAAGCTTTCTTT. This sequence encodes CASSRQTAYTEAFF.

The J gene is TRBJ1-1, the V gene TRBV18; D call uncertain. V dropped 2 bases and J dropped 0 bases, with 4 bases sitting between them. Germline lookup yields CDR1 KGHSH and CDR2 LQKENI. CDR3 size: 13 residues. In DNA, the CDR3 is TGTGCCAGCTCACCATCCATGAACACTGAAGCTTTCTTT. As protein: CASSPSMNTEAFF.

This clone was found once. This chain links TRBV3-1 (or the pseudogene TRBV3-2) with TRBJ1-3, with a possible D match to TRBD1 (5 bases). V was trimmed by 0 bases and J by 0 bases, leaving 9 bases between them. Germline V gene data show CDR1 as LGHDT and CDR2 as YNNKEL (reference sequence). CDR3 length: 16 amino acids. The CDR3 DNA follows: TGTGCCAGCAGCCAAGAGTGGACAAGCTCTGGAAACACCATATATTTT. Translated: CASSQEWTSSGNTIYF.

The CDR3 DNA reads TGTGCCAGCAGCGTGGGTACAGGGACCACAGATACGCAGTATTTT. Protein product: CASSVGTGTTDTQYF. This rearrangement joins TRBV9 to TRBJ2-3; weak D call: TRBD1 (6 bases). Trimming removed 2 bases from V and 2 bases from J, with 12 bases in between. The CDR3 has 15 residues. The germline CDR1 and CDR2 sequences are SGDLS and YYNGEE.

This clone was observed a handful of times. The chain recombines TRBV14 with TRBJ1-1; 7 bases align to TRBD1. This CDR3 has 14 residues. V was pared by 4 bases and J by 1 base, with 3 bases of the junction left unmatched. Germline-derived CDR1 and CDR2 are SGHDN and FVKESK. CDR3 protein: CASSLYRGNTEAFF. The CDR3 DNA follows: TGTGCCAGCAGCCTCTACAGGGGGAACACTGAAGCTTTCTTT.

The rearrangement links TRBV7-8 to TRBJ1-1; 8 nucleotides agree with TRBD1. V shed 5 bases, J shed 4 bases, and the junction held 9 bases outside the gene matches. CDR1 is SGHVS and CDR2 is FQNEAQ in the germline V gene. This CDR3 region has 15 residues. The CDR3 bases are TGTGCCAGCAGCCCTCAGGGGGCGCTAGGCACTGAAGCTTTCTTT. Its protein product is CASSPQGALGTEAFF. Variable domain in full (rest from reference TRBV7-8 and TRBJ1-1): GAGVSQSPRYKVAKRGQDVALRCDPISGHVSLFWYQQALGQGPEFLTYFQNEAQLDKSGLPSDRFFAERPEGSVSTLKIQRTQQEDSAVYLCASSPQGALGTEAFFGQGTRLTVV.

The gene calls are TRBV6-5 and TRBJ1-4; 9 nucleotides line up with TRBD1. This CDR3 has 15 amino acids. J lost 3 bases, V lost 7 bases, and 6 bases had no gene match. CDR1 is MNHEY, CDR2 SVGAGI, per germline. The chain's CDR3 is CASTKDRGSNEKLFF. In DNA, the CDR3 is TGTGCCAGCACCAAGGACAGGGGCTCTAATGAAAAACTGTTTTTT.

This clone was observed a few times. Sequence at one end of the junction differs from germline and may be a read error. The chain has TRBV9 and TRBJ2-1; a possible D gene is TRBD1 (6 bases). This CDR3 has 14 amino acids. CDR1 is SGDLS, CDR2 YYNGEE, per germline. The CDR3 DNA reads as TGTGCCAGCAGCGTAGACAGGGCGGACAATCAGCAGTTCTTC. This sequence encodes CASSVDRADNQQFF.

A single count supports this clone. This chain uses TRBV19 with TRBJ1-3; 7 nucleotides align to TRBD1. The V gene end was trimmed by 6 bases and the J gene end by 4 bases; junction bases not matched to a gene: 3. Per the germline V gene, CDR1 is LNHDA and CDR2 is SQIVND (reference sequence). The CDR3 is made up of 13 amino acids. In DNA form, the CDR3 reads TGTGCCAGTAGAAGGGACAGCGGAAACACCATATATTTT. Translating gives CASRRDSGNTIYF.